This T cell receptor (beta chain) comes out of a study of cytotoxic CD8 clonotypes in ibrutinib-treated CLL. Study in general: Results showed roughly 25 partial and 2 complete responses; following median around 68 months, around 15 remained remitted, roughly 12 advanced. The study's findings and limits: Contraction or stability on treatment characterized the public clonotypes, which were uncommon.

Only in-frame clones appear in the TCRdb table, and some are missing; sequencing was by immunoSEQ multiplex PCR. The sample records 100,000 to 150,000 clones, roughly 88% being singletons. As to this clone: Antigen unknown.

This receptor was taken from a human donor with chronic lymphocytic leukemia. This sample comprised PBMCs, obtained after 24 months of ibrutinib treatment.

The chain's CDR3 is CASSLAGTLGGYTF. In DNA form, the CDR3 reads TGTGCCAGCAGCTTGGCCGGGACCCTGGGTGGCTACACCTTC. This chain uses TRBV5-6 with TRBJ1-2; a weak D match, TRBD1 (5 bases). The CDR3 totals 14 residues. Germline V CDR1 and CDR2: SGHDT, YYEEEE. Trimming took off 0 bases at V and 7 bases at J, with 13 bases between the two ends.